This T cell receptor beta chain was sequenced during a study of human T cells and chemical hapten exposure. Study-level findings and limits: Those TCRs sitting above 1 in 1000 frequency stayed the same with DPC sensitization. All donors were alopecia patients, so their immunity may differ from that of healthy people.

Germline loops: CDR1 LGHNA, CDR2 YSLEER. The CDR3 consists of 16 residues. The V end was cut by 4 bases, the J end by 0 bases, with 12 bases between. This clonotype came up a few times. Antigen: not known. The time point: patch test 2, 6 weeks after DPC sensitization. Indicated treatment: therapeutic diphenylcyclopropenone sensitization with weekly scalp DPC. Individual cDNA molecules (in the library) carried attached unique molecular identifiers. Study processing details: With a range of about 23,224 to 690,600, the median per sample was about 87,000 TCRs. TCRdb called the RACE reads again in MiXCR, with one record for every CDR3 protein. The V and J calls shown here were made by TCRdb, not taken from the authors' results. The repertoire has 85,000 or so distinct CDR3 sequences, around a tenth of them found once; the top ten carry around 1.5%.

The chain is built from TRBV4-3 and TRBJ2-2; the D is unclear. The TCR comes from a man between 18 and 29 years old with alopecia areata. Some clones in this sample may be carry-over from other donors' samples. Sequenced material: whole blood, taken in connection with sensitization to the hapten diphenylcyclopropenone (DPC). CDR3 in amino acids: CASSRNRRTNTGELFF. The CDR3 nucleotides are TGCGCCAGCAGCCGGAACAGAAGAACGAACACCGGGGAGCTGTTTTTT.